A selection of T cell receptor beta chains follows, all from one sample in a study of identical twins. TCRdb redid the calling of the 5' RACE reads with MiXCR, one entry per CDR3 protein. The data contain about 260,000 distinct CDR3 sequences, around 7% of them singletons. These same records also appear under a second study, on yellow fever vaccine responses in identical twins.

The specimen was memory (CD45RO+) T cells sorted from blood. The origin of the receptors is a woman between 18 and 30 years old in good health. Each CDR3 is given with its conserved first and last residue. D genes are given only for firm matches. Expanded clones are given a class, and other clones once, few, many or no size at all.

>NA|NA|TRBJ2-6|TRBV27
TGTGCCAGCAAGACTTCTGGGGCCAACGTCCTGACTTTC
CASKTSGANVLTF
>TRBD2|many|TRBJ2-1|TRBV5-6
TGTGCCAGCAGCCCAGCGGGAGTACGTGAGCAGTTCTTC
CASSPAGVREQFF
>NA|many|TRBJ1-1|TRBV2
TGTGCCAGCAGAGATCAACCAGGGAACACTGAAGCTTTCTTT
CASRDQPGNTEAFF
>TRBD2|many|TRBJ2-1|TRBV6-1
TGTGCCAGCAGTATGCTAGCGGGAGGGCCCTACAATGAGCAGTTCTTC
CASSMLAGGPYNEQFF
>TRBD2|few|TRBJ2-2|TRBV20-1
TGCAGTGCTAGAGCCGGCGGGAGGCCTAACACCGGGGAGCTGTTTTTT
CSARAGGRPNTGELFF
>TRBD1|many|TRBJ2-3|TRBV5-6
TGTGCCAGCAGCTTGGGATGGGACAGGATCACAGATACGCAGTATTTT
CASSLGWDRITDTQYF
>TRBD2|NA|TRBJ2-2|TRBV12-3/TRBV12-4
TGTGCCAGCACCGCATGGGGGGGTAACACCGGGGAGCTGTTTTTT
CASTAWGGNTGELFF
>TRBD1|few|TRBJ2-7|TRBV5-1
TGCGCCAGCAGCCCCCAGACAGGGTTCGAGCAGTACTTC
CASSPQTGFEQYF
>NA|NA|TRBJ1-5|TRBV11-1
TGTGCCAGCAGCCAGGGACAAAATCAGCCCCAGCATTTT
CASSQGQNQPQHF
>NA|many|TRBJ2-3|TRBV28
TGTGCCAGCAGTTTCAGGGCAGGAAATACGCAGTATTTT
CASSFRAGNTQYF
>TRBD2|few|TRBJ2-3|TRBV4-1
TGCGCCAGCAGCCAAATTCTAGCGGGAGCCGATACGCAGTATTTT
CASSQILAGADTQYF
>NA|few|TRBJ1-1|TRBV20-1
TGCAGTGCACTGGAGACGTTGGGGAACACTGAAGCTTTCTTT
CSALETLGNTEAFF